The rows below give T cell receptor beta chains drawn from one sample of a study of T cell changes during pregnancy in multiple sclerosis. Generated by immunoSEQ multiplex PCR, the TCRdb table keeps only in-frame clones and is missing some. The data show tens of thousands of clones, 85% to 90% seen once. Sequencing used CD8+ T cells from peripheral blood mononuclear cells, obtained in the third trimester of pregnancy. These receptors originate from a female donor with multiple sclerosis, enrolled in a pregnancy study. Both conserved end residues are part of each CDR3. A D gene is named only where the DNA matches it firmly. The size entry is marked missing in some rows and otherwise reads once, few, many or a size class.

>TRBD2|.|TRBV12-5|TRBJ2-7
CASGFGTGTNTYEQYF
TGTGCTAGTGGTTTTGGGACCGGGACTAACACCTACGAGCAGTACTTC
>TRBD1|.|TRBV27|TRBJ2-7
CASSFGTASLYEQYF
TGTGCCAGCAGTTTTGGGACAGCTTCCCTCTACGAGCAGTACTTC
>.|.|TRBV11-1|TRBJ2-7
CASSPGGEQYF
TGTGCCAGCAGCCCCGGAGGGGAGCAGTACTTC
>TRBD1|few|TRBV6-4|TRBJ2-3
CASSGGQGAVDTQYF
TGTGCCAGCAGTGGAGGACAGGGGGCGGTTGATACGCAGTATTTT
>.|.|TRBV6-6|TRBJ1-1
CASSYHPGDTEAFF
TGTGCCAGCAGTTACCATCCAGGGGACACTGAAGCTTTCTTT
>TRBD1|.|TRBV12-5|TRBJ1-2
CASVGLDRDRVVGYTF
TGTGCTAGTGTCGGTCTAGACCGGGACAGGGTAGTCGGCTACACCTTC
>TRBD2|.|TRBV2|TRBJ2-1
CASSGLAGGSSYNEQFF
TGTGCCAGCAGTGGGCTAGCGGGGGGCAGCTCCTACAATGAGCAGTTCTTC
>.|.|TRBV4-3|TRBJ2-1
CASSQDADYYNEQFF
TGCGCCAGCAGCCAAGATGCGGACTACTACAATGAGCAGTTCTTC
>.|.|TRBV4-2|TRBJ1-3
CASSQGPPYSGNTIYF
TGTGCCAGCAGCCAGGGGCCTCCATACTCTGGAAACACCATATATTTT
>TRBD1|.|TRBV27|TRBJ1-2
CASSTPGGANGYTF
TGTGCCAGCAGTACCCCAGGGGGCGCTAATGGCTACACCTTC